The T cell receptor (beta chain) under discussion was sequenced for a study of blood T cell repertoires in COVID-19. Study overall: Samples taken during acute and convalescent COVID-19 were collected in the United States, Italy and Spain. From T cells, B-cell-depleted T cells, or PBMCs came the material, which was cDNA or gDNA.

Sequencing was performed with immunoSEQ multiplex PCR; in TCRdb, only in-frame clones are kept and a portion is missing. In the table there are a few hundred thousand clones, about 89% of which are singletons. Recruitment covered over 20 US areas and drew participants whose ages spanned about 18 to 89 years. The recovered donors of Cohort 3 showed two negative PCRs, clearance, or symptom resolution. Material for sequencing was PBMCs or T cells enriched from blood (not recorded which). This receptor was taken from a man aged 25-45 years who had recovered from COVID-19.

CDR3 nucleotide sequence: TGTGCCAGCAGCACCGGGACAGGGCGAGGCTACACCTTC. Its translation is CASSTGTGRGYTF. The chain recombines TRBV6-5 with TRBJ1-2; the match to TRBD1 covers 9 bases. CDR3 size: 13 residues. V shed 6 bases, J shed 8 bases, and the junction held 7 bases outside the gene matches. Germline lookup yields CDR1 MNHEY and CDR2 SVGAGI.